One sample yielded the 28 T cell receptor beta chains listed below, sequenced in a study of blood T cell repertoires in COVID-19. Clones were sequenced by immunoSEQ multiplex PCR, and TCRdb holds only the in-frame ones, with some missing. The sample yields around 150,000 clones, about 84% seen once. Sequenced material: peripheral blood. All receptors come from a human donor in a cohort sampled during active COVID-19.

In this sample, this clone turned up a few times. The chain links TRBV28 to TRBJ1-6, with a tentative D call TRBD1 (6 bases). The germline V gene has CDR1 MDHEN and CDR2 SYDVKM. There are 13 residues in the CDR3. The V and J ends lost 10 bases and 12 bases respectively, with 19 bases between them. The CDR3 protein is CAIPGTKKGPLHF. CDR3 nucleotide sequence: TGTGCCATCCCCGGGACAAAAAAAGGACCCCTCCACTTT. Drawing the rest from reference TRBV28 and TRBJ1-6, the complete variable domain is DVKVTQSSRYLVKRTGEKVFLECVQDMDHENMFWYRQDPGLGLRLIYFSYDVKMKEKGDIPEGYSVSREKKERFSLILESASTNQTSMYLCAIPGTKKGPLHFGNGTRLTVT.

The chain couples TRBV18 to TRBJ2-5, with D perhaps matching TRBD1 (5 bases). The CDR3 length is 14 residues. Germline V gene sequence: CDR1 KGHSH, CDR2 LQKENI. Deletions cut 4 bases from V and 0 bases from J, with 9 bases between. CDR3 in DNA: TGTGCCAGCTCACTGAGACAGTACCAAGAGACCCAGTACTTC. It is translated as CASSLRQYQETQYF. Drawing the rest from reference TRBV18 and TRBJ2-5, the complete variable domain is NAGVMQNPRHLVRRRGQEARLRCSPMKGHSHVYWYRQLPEEGLKFMVYLQKENIIDESGMPKERFSAEFPKEGPSILRIQQVVRGDSAAYFCASSLRQYQETQYFGPGTRLLVL.

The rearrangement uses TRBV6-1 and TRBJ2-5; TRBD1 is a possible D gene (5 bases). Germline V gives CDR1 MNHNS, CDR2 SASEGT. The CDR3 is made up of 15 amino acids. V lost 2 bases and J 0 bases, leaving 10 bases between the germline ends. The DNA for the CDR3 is TGTGCCAGCAGTGAACCTACAGGACACCAAGAGACCCAGTACTTC. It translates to CASSEPTGHQETQYF.

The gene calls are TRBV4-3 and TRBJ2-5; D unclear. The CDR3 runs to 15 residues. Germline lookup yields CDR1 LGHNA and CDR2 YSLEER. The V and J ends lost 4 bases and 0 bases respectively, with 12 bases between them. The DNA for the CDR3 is TGCGCCAGCAGCCGTCAGAACGCCTACCAAGAGACCCAGTACTTC. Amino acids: CASSRQNAYQETQYF.

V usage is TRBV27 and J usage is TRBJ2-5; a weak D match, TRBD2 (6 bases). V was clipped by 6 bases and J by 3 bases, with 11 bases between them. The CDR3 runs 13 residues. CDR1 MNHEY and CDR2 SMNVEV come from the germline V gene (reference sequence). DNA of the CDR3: TGTGCCAGCAGCAGACTAGAGGAAGAGACCCAGTACTTC. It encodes CASSRLEEETQYF.

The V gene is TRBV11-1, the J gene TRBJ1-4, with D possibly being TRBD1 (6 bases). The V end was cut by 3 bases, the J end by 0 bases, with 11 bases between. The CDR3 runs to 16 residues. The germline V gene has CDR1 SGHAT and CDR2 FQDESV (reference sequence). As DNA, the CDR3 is TGTGCCAGCAGCTTGGGCAGGGGAGCAACTAATGAAAAACTGTTTTTT. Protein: CASSLGRGATNEKLFF.

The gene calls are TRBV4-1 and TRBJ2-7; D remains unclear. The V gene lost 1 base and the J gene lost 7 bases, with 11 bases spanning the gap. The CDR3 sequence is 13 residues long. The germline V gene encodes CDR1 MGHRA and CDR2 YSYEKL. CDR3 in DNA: TGCGCCAGCAGCCAAGGTGGAGTCGGAGAGCAGTACTTC. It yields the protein CASSQGGVGEQYF.

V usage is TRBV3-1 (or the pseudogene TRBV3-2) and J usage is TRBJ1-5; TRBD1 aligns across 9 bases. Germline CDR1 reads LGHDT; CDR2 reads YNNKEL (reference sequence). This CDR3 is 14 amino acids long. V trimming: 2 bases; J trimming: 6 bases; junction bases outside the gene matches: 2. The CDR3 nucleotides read TGTGCCAGCAGCCAAACAGGGGGCGGTCAGCCCCAGCATTTT. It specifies CASSQTGGGQPQHF.

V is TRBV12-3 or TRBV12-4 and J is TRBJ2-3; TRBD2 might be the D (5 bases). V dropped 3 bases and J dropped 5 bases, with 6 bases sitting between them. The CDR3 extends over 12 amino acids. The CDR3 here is CASSFGEDTQYF. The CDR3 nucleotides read TGTGCCAGCAGTTTCGGGGAAGATACGCAGTATTTT.

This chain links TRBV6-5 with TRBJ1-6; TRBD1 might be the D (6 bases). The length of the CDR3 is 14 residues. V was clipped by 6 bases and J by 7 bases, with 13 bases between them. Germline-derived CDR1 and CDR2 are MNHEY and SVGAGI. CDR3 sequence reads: CASRVSTGNSPLHF. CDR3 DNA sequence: TGTGCCAGCAGGGTCAGTACAGGGAATTCACCCCTCCACTTT.

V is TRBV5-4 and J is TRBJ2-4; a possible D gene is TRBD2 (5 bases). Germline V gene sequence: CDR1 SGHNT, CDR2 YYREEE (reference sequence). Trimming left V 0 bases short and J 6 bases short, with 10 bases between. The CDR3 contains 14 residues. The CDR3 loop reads CASSLAGVRNIQYF. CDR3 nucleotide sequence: TGTGCCAGCAGCTTGGCCGGGGTCCGAAACATTCAGTACTTC.

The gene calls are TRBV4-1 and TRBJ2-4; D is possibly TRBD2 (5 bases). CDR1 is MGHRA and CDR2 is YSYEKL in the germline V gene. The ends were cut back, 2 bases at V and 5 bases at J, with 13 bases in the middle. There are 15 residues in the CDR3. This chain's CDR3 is CASSQTPGKQNIQYF. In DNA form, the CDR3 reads TGCGCCAGCAGCCAAACTCCGGGGAAACAAAACATTCAGTACTTC.

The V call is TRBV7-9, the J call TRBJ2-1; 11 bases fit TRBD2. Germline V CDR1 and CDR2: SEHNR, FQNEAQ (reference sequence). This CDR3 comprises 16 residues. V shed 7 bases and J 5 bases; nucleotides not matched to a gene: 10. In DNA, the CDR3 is TGTGCCAGCAACTCCCACCCGGGACTAGCGGACAATGAGCAGTTCTTC. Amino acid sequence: CASNSHPGLADNEQFF.

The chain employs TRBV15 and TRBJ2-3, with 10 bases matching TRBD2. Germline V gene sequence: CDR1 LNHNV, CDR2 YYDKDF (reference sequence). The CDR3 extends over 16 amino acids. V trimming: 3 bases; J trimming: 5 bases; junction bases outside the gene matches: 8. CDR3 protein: CATSRSPSGGGDTQYF. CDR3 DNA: TGTGCCACCAGCAGGTCCCCTAGCGGGGGTGGAGATACGCAGTATTTT. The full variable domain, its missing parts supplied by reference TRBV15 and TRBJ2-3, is DAMVIQNPRYQVTQFGKPVTLSCSQTLNHNVMYWYQQKSSQAPKLLFHYYDKDFNNEADTPDNFQSRRPNTSFCFLDIRSPGLGDTAMYLCATSRSPSGGGDTQYFGPGTRLTVL.

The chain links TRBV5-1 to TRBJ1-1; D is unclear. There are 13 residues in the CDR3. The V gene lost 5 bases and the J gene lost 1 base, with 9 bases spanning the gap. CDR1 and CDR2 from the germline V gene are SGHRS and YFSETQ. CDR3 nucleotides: TGCGCCAGCAGGGAGCGGAGGAACACTGAAGCTTTCTTT. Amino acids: CASRERRNTEAFF.

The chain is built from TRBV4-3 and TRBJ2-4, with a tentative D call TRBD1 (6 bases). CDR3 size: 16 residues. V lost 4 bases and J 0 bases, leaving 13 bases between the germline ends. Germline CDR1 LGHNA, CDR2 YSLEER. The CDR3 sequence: CASSLNRDLAKNIQYF. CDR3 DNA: TGCGCCAGCAGCCTCAACAGGGATCTAGCCAAAAACATTCAGTACTTC.

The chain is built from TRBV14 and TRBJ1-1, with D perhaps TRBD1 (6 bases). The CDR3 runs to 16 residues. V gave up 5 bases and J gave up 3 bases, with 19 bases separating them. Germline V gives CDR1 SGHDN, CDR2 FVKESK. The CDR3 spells CASSLSPGAIDTEAFF. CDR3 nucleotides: TGTGCCAGCAGCTTAAGCCCAGGGGCTATCGACACTGAAGCTTTCTTT.

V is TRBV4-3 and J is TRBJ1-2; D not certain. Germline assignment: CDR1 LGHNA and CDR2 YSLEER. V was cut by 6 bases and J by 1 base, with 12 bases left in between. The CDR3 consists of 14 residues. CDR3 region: CASSPSGYNYGYTF. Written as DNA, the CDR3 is TGCGCCAGCAGTCCTTCCGGGTATAACTATGGCTACACCTTC.

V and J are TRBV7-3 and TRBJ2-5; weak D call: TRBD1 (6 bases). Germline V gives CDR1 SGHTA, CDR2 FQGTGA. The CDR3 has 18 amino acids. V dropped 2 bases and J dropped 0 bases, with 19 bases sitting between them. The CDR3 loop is CASSLLGTPELYQETQYF. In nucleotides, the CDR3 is TGTGCCAGCAGCTTACTAGGGACACCCGAACTGTACCAAGAGACCCAGTACTTC.

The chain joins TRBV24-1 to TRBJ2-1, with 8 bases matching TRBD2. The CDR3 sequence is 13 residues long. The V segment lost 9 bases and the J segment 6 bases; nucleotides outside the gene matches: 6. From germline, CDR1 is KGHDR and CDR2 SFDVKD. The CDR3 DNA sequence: TGTGCCACCCAGGGACTAGGGATCAATGAGCAGTTCTTC. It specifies CATQGLGINEQFF.

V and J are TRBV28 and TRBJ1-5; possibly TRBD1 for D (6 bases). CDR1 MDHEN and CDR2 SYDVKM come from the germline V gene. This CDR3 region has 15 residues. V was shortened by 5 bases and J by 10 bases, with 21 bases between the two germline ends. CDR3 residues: CASSPFQDSKGPQHF. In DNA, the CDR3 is TGTGCCAGCAGTCCCTTTCAGGACAGCAAGGGACCCCAGCATTTT. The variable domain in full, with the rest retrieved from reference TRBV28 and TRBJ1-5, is DVKVTQSSRYLVKRTGEKVFLECVQDMDHENMFWYRQDPGLGLRLIYFSYDVKMKEKGDIPEGYSVSREKKERFSLILESASTNQTSMYLCASSPFQDSKGPQHFGDGTRLSIL.

CDR3 sequence reads: CASNPRTGVREKLFF. CDR3 DNA sequence: TGTGCCAGCAATCCTAGGACAGGGGTAAGGGAAAAACTGTTTTTT. V is TRBV21-1 and J is TRBJ1-4; whether TRBD1, the table's D call, matches the DNA was not checked. TRBV21-1 constitutes a pseudogene. This CDR3 is 15 amino acids long.

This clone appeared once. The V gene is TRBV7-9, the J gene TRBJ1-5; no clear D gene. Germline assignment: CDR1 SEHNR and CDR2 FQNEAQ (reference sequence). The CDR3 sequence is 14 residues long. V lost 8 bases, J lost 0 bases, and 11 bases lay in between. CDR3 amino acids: CASRRGDSNQPQHF. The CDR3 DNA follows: TGTGCCAGCCGGAGAGGCGATAGCAATCAGCCCCAGCATTTT.

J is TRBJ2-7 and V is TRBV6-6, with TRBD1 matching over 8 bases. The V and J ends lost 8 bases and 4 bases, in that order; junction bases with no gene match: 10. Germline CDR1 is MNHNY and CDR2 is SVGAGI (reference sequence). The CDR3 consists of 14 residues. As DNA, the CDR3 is TGTGCCAGCCAGAGACAGGGGTTTATTTACGAGCAGTACTTC. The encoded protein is CASQRQGFIYEQYF.

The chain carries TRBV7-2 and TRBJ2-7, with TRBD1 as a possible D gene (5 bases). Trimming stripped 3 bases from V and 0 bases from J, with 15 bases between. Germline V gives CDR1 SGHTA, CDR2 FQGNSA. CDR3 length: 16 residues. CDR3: CASSFARQILSYEQYF. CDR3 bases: TGTGCCAGCAGCTTTGCAAGACAGATTCTCTCCTACGAGCAGTACTTC.

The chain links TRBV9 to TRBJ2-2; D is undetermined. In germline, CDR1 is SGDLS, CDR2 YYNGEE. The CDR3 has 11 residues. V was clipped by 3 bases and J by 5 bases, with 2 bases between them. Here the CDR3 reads CASSATGELFF. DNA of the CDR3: TGTGCCAGCAGCGCGACCGGGGAGCTGTTTTTT.

Written as DNA, the CDR3 is TGTGCCAGCAGTTACGAAGCGCTCTCCTACGAGCAGTACTTC. As protein: CASSYEALSYEQYF. This chain connects TRBV6-2 or TRBV6-3 to TRBJ2-7; no clear D gene. Germline V lookup: CDR1 MNHEY, CDR2 SVGEGT. V was shortened by 2 bases and J by 0 bases, with 8 bases between the two germline ends. The CDR3 covers 14 residues.

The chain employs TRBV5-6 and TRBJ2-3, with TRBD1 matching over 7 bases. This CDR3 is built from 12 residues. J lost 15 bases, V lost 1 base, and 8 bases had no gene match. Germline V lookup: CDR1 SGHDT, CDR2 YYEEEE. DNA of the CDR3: TGTGCCAGCAGCTTGTCGAAAACAGGGGTTTATTTT. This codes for CASSLSKTGVYF.